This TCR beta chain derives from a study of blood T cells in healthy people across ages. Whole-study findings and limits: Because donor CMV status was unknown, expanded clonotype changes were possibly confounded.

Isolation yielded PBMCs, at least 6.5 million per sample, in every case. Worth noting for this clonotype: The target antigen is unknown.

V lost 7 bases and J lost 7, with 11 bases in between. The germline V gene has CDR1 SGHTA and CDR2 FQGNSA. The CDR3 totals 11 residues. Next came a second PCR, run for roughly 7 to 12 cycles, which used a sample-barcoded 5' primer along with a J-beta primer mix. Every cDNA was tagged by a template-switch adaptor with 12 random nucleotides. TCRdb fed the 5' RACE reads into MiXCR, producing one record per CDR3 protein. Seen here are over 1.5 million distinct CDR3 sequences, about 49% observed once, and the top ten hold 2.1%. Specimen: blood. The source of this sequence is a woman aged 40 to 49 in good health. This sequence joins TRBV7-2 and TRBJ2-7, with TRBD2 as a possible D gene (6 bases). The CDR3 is CASTSGREQYF. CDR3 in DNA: TGTGCCAGCACCTCAGGGAGGGAGCAGTACTTC.